This record looks at one T cell receptor beta chain sequence and its context. Assay used: immunoSEQ multiplex PCR; TCRdb lists only in-frame clones, some missing. The sample contains roughly 70,000 clones, 75% to 95% of which appear only once. The data originate from a study of T cell changes during pregnancy in multiple sclerosis. The V gene end was trimmed by 0 bases and the J gene end by 8 bases; junction bases not matched to a gene: 13. This CDR3 comprises 17 residues. The germline CDR1 and CDR2 sequences are SGHRS and YFSETQ. Source: peripheral blood, taken in the third trimester of pregnancy. This TCR was recovered from a female donor with multiple sclerosis, enrolled in a pregnancy study. The chain uses TRBV5-1 and TRBJ1-4; 7 bases align to TRBD1. The DNA for the CDR3 is TGCGCCAGCAGCTTGGAACCTGACAGGGTCGGATGGGAAAAACTGTTTTTT. Amino acid sequence: CASSLEPDRVGWEKLFF.